This TCR beta chain was recorded in a study of CXCR3-negative and CXCR3-positive naive CD8 T cells. Study-level results: TRBV-TRBJ usage was similar across naive CXCR3 subsets but distinct in memory cells. Hydrophobicity of TRB CDR3s was greater in CXCR3-positive naive cells than in CXCR3-negative naive cells. Whereas both naive subsets had comparably high diversity, memory CD8+ cells had much lower diversity. Naive subsets expressed similar surface CD5; TRB CDR3 features served to infer TCR strength.

5' RACE with UMI labels generated the TRB cDNA libraries. Reanalyzing the 5' RACE reads, TCRdb keeps one entry per CDR3 protein, without DNA. The clone table shows more than 80,000 distinct CDR3 sequences, with the ten largest holding under 0.95%. Remarks on this clonotype: The antigen is not known.

This CDR3 is 15 amino acids long. Germline values: CDR1 MDHEN, CDR2 SYDVKM. CD45RO-CCR7+CD27+CD95- expression identified naive CD8+ T cells. The chain uses TRBV28 and TRBJ2-1; TCRdb designates TRBD2, a call that cannot be tested without DNA. The specimen sequenced was naive CXCR3+ CD8+ T cells from blood. Subset in this sample: CD45RO-CCR7+CD27+CD95- naive CD8+ T cells expressing CXCR3 (TNR3+). The receptor's source is a human donor in good health. Some clones in this sample may be carry-over from other donors' samples. This CDR3 is CASSLRREGQNEQFF.